This TCR beta chain emerged from a study of Graves' ophthalmopathy and Graves' hyperthyroidism (dated by TCRdb to the late 2010s). Describing the broader study: Peripheral blood samples were taken at the time of initial diagnosis, before any treatment was given. To tell Graves' ophthalmopathy apart from Graves' hyperthyroidism, and to predict which patients would progress to ophthalmopathy, the study relied on TCR beta repertoire signatures. In total, around 130 blood samples were TCR-sequenced: around 42 ophthalmopathy, approximately 80 hyperthyroidism and roughly 17 hyperthyroidism-to-ophthalmopathy patients. To explore V-J signatures distinguishing ophthalmopathy from hyperthyroidism, a discovery set of 100 or so patients (fewer than 45 ophthalmopathy, about 57 stable hyperthyroidism) was enrolled. An independent validation cohort comprised under 20 hyperthyroidism patients and roughly 15 patients who later progressed from hyperthyroidism to ophthalmopathy. In roughly 6 hyperthyroidism patients, T-cell repertoires of thyroid tissue and blood were compared. Following sampling, methimazole starting at 30 mg daily was administered to hyperthyroidism patients, and high-dose intravenous methylprednisolone was administered to ophthalmopathy patients. The approximately 90 discovery patients were divided at random into training and test sets in a 7:3 ratio. Summary of the overall study and its limitations: In validation, the model predicted ophthalmopathy progression with 55% to 71% sensitivity and about 77% specificity; roughly eleven predicted patients were CT-confirmed with GO in a median of 6.5 months. In cross-validation, the 13-signature model distinguished ophthalmopathy from stable hyperthyroidism with around 90% sensitivity and about 81% specificity, while in the test set the corresponding values were 80% and 75%. No statistical method was used to set the sample size in advance, and the investigators knew which group each participant was assigned to. Among expanded thyroid clonotypes with frequency above 0.001, most also showed up in blood, which suggests that blood repertoires may reflect the thyroid immune response.

V loses 0 bases of germline sequence and J loses 4 bases, and the interval between the two ends is 13 bases. There are 15 amino acids in the CDR3, from cysteine to phenylalanine inclusive. The sequence is cut down to CDR3 DNA, 45 bases in frame from base 1. CDR1 is given as DFQATT and CDR2 as SNEGSKA, both from the germline V gene (reference sequence). At least ten counts were recorded for this clonotype. Its specific antigen is unknown. One base away there is no much larger clone; base qualities are not given. Patients with ophthalmopathy had moderately to severely active disease, with a Clinical Activity Score of 3 or more, a NOSPECS grade of 4 or more, and a disease duration of less than 3 months. Patients with other autoimmune diseases, uncontrolled infections, pregnancy or lactation were excluded. Diagnosis was based on clinical symptoms, serum thyroxine, TRAb, thyroid ultrasound and orbital computed tomography. PBMCs were isolated from 7.5 to 10 ml of fresh peripheral blood by Ficoll-Paque density gradient centrifugation. Trizol reagent was used to extract the total RNA, and its quality was then checked on an Agilent 2100 Bioanalyzer.

For repertoire sequencing, the TCR beta CDR3 regions were amplified from RNA transcripts. The first round of RT-PCR was done with HTBI primers and the Qiagen OneStep RT-PCR kit, and was followed by a second round of multiplex PCR, then size selection and purification. Libraries were sequenced paired-end with 100 bp reads on an Illumina HiSeq2000. Concerning the study's data processing: SOAPnuke was used to process the reads, removing any read that contained adapters or uncalled bases, had a mean Phred below 15, or lacked an exact match to the constant primer or identifier. COPE v1.2.5 was used to merge high-quality paired reads. Each unique nucleotide sequence was treated as a clonotype, and MiTCR v1.1 was used to align the clonotypes to the IMGT TRB V, D and J references. Only V-J combinations with frequency above 0.0001 were analysed, covering 99% to 99.2% of repertoires. For each V-J combination, a TCR clonal expansion and chaos score was defined as F50 clonal expansion divided by the chaos observed in the TCRdist matrix. Welch's t-statistics and random forest were used to reduce features to some 13 V-J combinations, which were fed into a naive Bayes classifier. The Morisita-Horn index was used to measure how similar the thyroid and blood repertoires were. The public reads were run again by TCRdb, first through fastp at Q25 and then through MiXCR, and only productive beta chains were kept. Duplicate CDR3 protein sequences are folded into a single record with the most common DNA and genes. In this record, the V and J calls reflect TCRdb's handling and not the investigators' own analysis. This sample comprises about 500,000 distinct CDR3 sequences, under 15% of them detected only once. The leading ten clones occupy roughly 9.8% of the sample.

This TCR was recovered from a woman under 40 with Graves' ophthalmopathy. Donor details come from another sample of the same person, matched by shared clones. The chain couples TRBV20-1 to TRBJ1-3; D gene: possibly TRBD1, on 6 matching bases. Sequencing was done on a sample of blood. The CDR3 sequence is CSARDRGRGGNTIYF. The DNA sequence is given as TGCAGTGCTAGAGATCGGGGGCGGGGGGGAAACACCATATATTTT.